These 27 T cell receptor beta chains were all obtained from the same sample, sequenced in a study of T-cell reconstitution after alpha-beta-depleted transplantation in children. Unique molecular identifiers tagged the TCRbeta library. TCRdb fed the PCR reads into MiXCR, producing one record per CDR3 protein. The data hold about 1,000,000 distinct CDR3 sequences, with about 26% observed a single time. The starting material was PBMCs, mostly from graft donor cells, obtained 360 days after TCRalphabeta/CD19-depleted stem cell transplant. These TCRs come from a boy in the first two years of life who had a stem cell transplant for SCID, so the T cells may come from the graft donor.

This clonotype showed up just a few times. The chain recombines TRBV6-1 with TRBJ1-5, with D maybe TRBD1 (5 bases). The V gene's germline CDR1 is MNHNS and CDR2 SASEGT. The ends were cut back, 5 bases at V and 6 bases at J, with 14 bases in the middle. This CDR3 comprises 14 residues. The CDR3 nucleotides are TGTGCCAGCAGTCCCCGGGACTGGGGTCAGCCCCAGCATTTT. Translating it yields CASSPRDWGQPQHF.

The chain couples TRBV7-7 to TRBJ2-7; a possible D gene is TRBD2 (6 bases). CDR3 length equals 19 residues. V lost 0 bases, J lost 2 bases, and 23 bases lay in between. Germline CDR1 SSHAT, CDR2 FNYEAQ (reference sequence). The CDR3 region is CASSLAKSGTPRGPYEQYF. CDR3 nucleotides: TGTGCCAGCAGCTTAGCGAAGTCGGGGACTCCAAGAGGGCCCTACGAGCAGTACTTC.

The chain carries TRBV7-6 and TRBJ1-3, with D possibly matching TRBD1 (5 bases). CDR3 size: 16 residues. Trimming took off 5 bases at V and 4 bases at J, with 18 bases between the two ends. The germline CDR1 and CDR2 sequences are SGHVS and FNYEAQ. Here the CDR3 reads CASSLGGELYGNTIYF. In nucleotides, the CDR3 is TGTGCCAGCAGCCTGGGGGGGGAACTCTACGGAAACACCATATATTTT.

On this clonotype itself: Germline and junction disagree at one end, which may indicate a read error. V gene TRBV7-9 combines with J gene TRBJ1-2, with D possibly matching TRBD1 (5 bases). The CDR3 sequence is 12 residues long. Germline CDR1 and CDR2: SEHNR and FQNEAQ (reference sequence). DNA of the CDR3: TGTGCCAGCAGCCCTTCAGGGTCGCTCTCCGCCTTC. It specifies CASSPSGSLSAF.

Only a few counts were recorded for this clonotype. This chain connects TRBV9 to TRBJ2-7; no firm D call. Germline values: CDR1 SGDLS, CDR2 YYNGEE. Trimming removed 2 bases from V and 2 bases from J, with 14 bases in between. This CDR3 spans 15 amino acids. In nucleotides, the CDR3 is TGTGCCAGCAGCGTTCACAGTGGTTCGGCCTACGAGCAGTACTTC. This sequence encodes CASSVHSGSAYEQYF.

V gene TRBV6-5 combines with J gene TRBJ2-7; the match to TRBD2 covers 7 bases. V was pared by 0 bases and J by 2 bases, with 7 bases of the junction left unmatched. Germline V CDR1 and CDR2: MNHEY, SVGAGI. The CDR3 is 16 residues long. The DNA of the CDR3 is TGTGCCAGCAGTTACTCCGCCAGCGGGGCTCCCTACGAGCAGTACTTC. Translating it yields CASSYSASGAPYEQYF.

The chain couples TRBV20-1 to TRBJ2-1, with 8 bases lining up with TRBD2. V trimming: 5 bases; J trimming: 4 bases; junction bases outside the gene matches: 16. CDR1 DFQATT and CDR2 SNEGSKA come from the germline V gene (reference sequence). There are 17 residues in the CDR3. CDR3 bases: TGCAGTGCTGCCAGAACCCCTCCGGGGGGGCGGTACAATGAGCAGTTCTTC. Amino acid sequence: CSAARTPPGGRYNEQFF.

This clonotype appeared a few times. V is TRBV9 and J is TRBJ2-7; the D gene is possibly TRBD2 (6 bases). Per germline, CDR1 SGDLS and CDR2 YYNGEE. The CDR3 is 13 amino acids. Deletions cut 1 base from V and 6 bases from J, with 11 bases between. CDR3 sequence: CASSVIGGGEQYF. The CDR3 DNA is TGTGCCAGCAGCGTAATCGGGGGTGGCGAGCAGTACTTC.

V and J are TRBV24-1 and TRBJ2-1, with TRBD2 matching 12 bases. The germline V gene has CDR1 KGHDR and CDR2 SFDVKD. After removal of 3 bases from V and 0 bases from J, the junction contained 5 bases not matched to a gene. The length of the CDR3 is 18 residues. The CDR3 sequence: CATSDLTSGGPSYNEQFF. CDR3 nucleotides: TGTGCCACCAGTGATCTGACTAGCGGGGGCCCCTCCTACAATGAGCAGTTCTTC.

Only a few counts were recorded for this clonotype. The chain couples TRBV6-5 to TRBJ2-2; either TRBD1 or TRBD2 may supply D (5 bases each). The CDR3 runs 15 residues. Germline V CDR1 and CDR2: MNHEY, SVGAGI. V lost 2 bases, J lost 3 bases, and 10 bases lay in between. The CDR3 DNA follows: TGTGCCAGCAGTTACGAGGGGAAGGACACCGGGGAGCTGTTTTTT. Protein product: CASSYEGKDTGELFF.

The V and J genes are TRBV15 and TRBJ2-3; perhaps D is TRBD1 or TRBD2 (5 bases each). CDR3 length equals 16 residues. The germline CDR1 and CDR2 sequences are LNHNV and YYDKDF (reference sequence). Trimming stripped 4 bases from V and 0 bases from J, with 14 bases between. The CDR3 loop is CATSIRDVRSTDTQYF. The CDR3 DNA reads TGTGCCACCAGCATCCGGGACGTAAGAAGCACAGATACGCAGTATTTT. The whole variable domain, remainder taken from reference TRBV15 and TRBJ2-3, is DAMVIQNPRYQVTQFGKPVTLSCSQTLNHNVMYWYQQKSSQAPKLLFHYYDKDFNNEADTPDNFQSRRPNTSFCFLDIRSPGLGDTAMYLCATSIRDVRSTDTQYFGPGTRLTVL.

The V and J genes are TRBV5-1 and TRBJ1-5; D possibly corresponds to TRBD1 (5 bases). V was pared by 4 bases and J by 5 bases, with 13 bases between. The CDR3 sequence is 14 residues long. CDR1 SGHRS and CDR2 YFSETQ come from the germline V gene. The CDR3 region is CASSPGGGYQPQHF. For the CDR3, the DNA is TGCGCCAGCAGCCCTGGGGGAGGCTATCAGCCCCAGCATTTT. The entire variable domain, with the rest obtained from reference TRBV5-1 and TRBJ1-5, is as follows: KAGVTQTPRYLIKTRGQQVTLSCSPISGHRSVSWYQQTPGQGLQFLFEYFSETQRNKGNFPGRFSGRQFSNSRSEMNVSTLELGDSALYLCASSPGGGYQPQHFGDGTRLSIL.

This clonotype was seen a handful of times. The rearrangement joins TRBV20-1 to TRBJ1-2, with TRBD1 as a possible D gene (5 bases). The CDR3 is 13 residues long. V was shortened by 5 bases and J by 0 bases, with 10 bases between the two germline ends. Germline V CDR1 and CDR2: DFQATT, SNEGSKA (reference sequence). The CDR3 DNA reads as TGCAGTGCTGGCGGGGGGACTAACTATGGCTACACCTTC. As protein: CSAGGGTNYGYTF.

The rearrangement links TRBV7-2 to TRBJ1-4; D is ambiguous. Trimming removed 1 base from V and 5 bases from J, with 5 bases in between. The germline gives CDR1 SGHTA, CDR2 FQGNSA. There are 13 residues in the CDR3. The CDR3 reads CASSLEWNEKLFF. For the CDR3, the DNA is TGTGCCAGCAGCTTAGAGTGGAATGAAAAACTGTTTTTT.

This clonotype was seen only a few times. The rearrangement joins TRBV27 to TRBJ1-5; maybe TRBD1 (6 bases). Germline CDR1 is MNHEY and CDR2 is SMNVEV (reference sequence). This CDR3 comprises 15 residues. V lost 2 bases, J lost 3 bases, and 11 bases lay in between. The CDR3 DNA follows: TGTGCCAGCAGTTTAGCAGGGGTACCCAATCAGCCCCAGCATTTT. Protein product: CASSLAGVPNQPQHF.

The chain couples TRBV4-1 to TRBJ2-1; 8 bases match TRBD1. Germline CDR1 MGHRA, CDR2 YSYEKL. The CDR3 length is 15 residues. The V and J ends lost 2 bases and 5 bases, in that order; junction bases with no gene match: 5. DNA for the CDR3: TGCGCCAGCAGCCAAACCGGGACAGGAGACAATGAGCAGTTCTTC. This codes for CASSQTGTGDNEQFF.

The table lists this clonotype with a few counts. V is TRBV6-1 and J is TRBJ1-1; D is undetermined. Trimming cost V 5 bases and J 4 bases, with 17 bases left between them. This CDR3 has 15 amino acids. CDR1 is MNHNS, CDR2 SASEGT, per germline. The CDR3 nucleotides read TGTGCCAGCAGTCGAACCGGCCGGCTGGGCACTGAAGCTTTCTTT. This encodes CASSRTGRLGTEAFF.

The CDR3 reads CATSGGLGSWFF. DNA for the CDR3: TGTGCCACCAGTGGGGGGTTGGGATCGTGGTTCTTC. The V gene is TRBV24-1, the J gene TRBJ2-1, with D possibly called TRBD1 or TRBD2 (5 bases each). Germline CDR1 is KGHDR and CDR2 is SFDVKD. V lost 5 bases, J lost 15 bases, and 16 bases lay in between. CDR3 length: 12 amino acids.

This clonotype showed up just a few times. V usage is TRBV11-2 and J usage is TRBJ1-5; no clear D gene. CDR3 size: 15 residues. V dropped 1 base and J dropped 4 bases, with 11 bases sitting between them. CDR1 and CDR2 (germline): SGHAT, FQNNGV. CDR3 protein: CASSLGGPGNQPQHF. The CDR3 coding sequence is TGTGCCAGCAGCTTAGGAGGGCCGGGGAATCAGCCCCAGCATTTT.

CDR3 bases: TGTGCCAGCAGCCAGGACAGGGCGGGAGATACGCAGTATTTT. Protein product: CASSQDRAGDTQYF. This chain links TRBV11-2 with TRBJ2-3, with 8 positions matching TRBD1. Germline values: CDR1 SGHAT, CDR2 FQNNGV. This CDR3 is built from 14 residues. V lost 5 bases to trimming and J lost 5 bases; unmatched junction nucleotides: 6.

This clonotype was seen only a few times. V gene TRBV5-1 combines with J gene TRBJ2-7; D is unclear. This CDR3 is 16 amino acids long. Per germline, CDR1 SGHRS and CDR2 YFSETQ. The V and J ends lost 0 bases and 0 bases respectively, with 13 bases between them. The DNA of the CDR3 is TGCGCCAGCAGCTTGGGTCGGCAGACCAACTCCTACGAGCAGTACTTC. This gives the protein CASSLGRQTNSYEQYF.

CDR3 DNA: TGTGCCAGCAGCTTACGACCGACCACAGATACGCAGTATTTT. Translated: CASSLRPTTDTQYF. The V call is TRBV7-9, the J call TRBJ2-3, with D unclear. V was trimmed by 2 bases and J by 2 bases, leaving 8 bases between them. CDR3 length equals 14 residues. Germline assignment: CDR1 SEHNR and CDR2 FQNEAQ (reference sequence).

This clonotype showed up just a few times. This chain joins TRBV4-2 and TRBJ2-5; D unclear. CDR1 is LGHNA and CDR2 is YNFKEQ in the germline V gene. The germline V and J ends were trimmed by 0 bases and 5 bases, with 10 bases remaining between them. The CDR3 contains 14 residues. In DNA, the CDR3 is TGTGCCAGCAGCCAAGAATGGGTGGGGGAGACCCAGTACTTC. It translates to CASSQEWVGETQYF.

A few counts support this clonotype. The chain employs TRBV20-1 and TRBJ2-7; TRBD1 matches 7 bases. The V segment lost 7 bases and the J segment 1 base; nucleotides outside the gene matches: 13. CDR1 is DFQATT, CDR2 SNEGSKA, per germline (reference sequence). CDR3 size: 15 residues. DNA for the CDR3: TGCAGTGGCTTATTTTCGGACAGGAAATCCTACGAGCAGTACTTC. Translated: CSGLFSDRKSYEQYF.

The rearrangement joins TRBV20-1 to TRBJ2-4; D is perhaps TRBD2 (5 bases). Per the germline V gene, CDR1 is DFQATT and CDR2 is SNEGSKA (reference sequence). This CDR3 spans 15 amino acids. Trimming removed 0 bases at V and 6 bases at J, with 15 bases between. CDR3: CSARDFRGNGNIQYF. As DNA, the CDR3 is TGCAGTGCTAGAGATTTCCGGGGTAACGGAAACATTCAGTACTTC.

This clonotype was observed once. The gene calls are TRBV7-6 and TRBJ2-5, with 7 bases that match TRBD2. After removal of 2 bases from V and 2 bases from J, the junction contained 8 bases not matched to a gene. In germline, CDR1 is SGHVS, CDR2 FNYEAQ. The CDR3 spans 16 residues. The CDR3 here is CASSLSPGGKQETQYF. CDR3 DNA sequence: TGTGCCAGCAGCTTATCGCCGGGGGGAAAACAAGAGACCCAGTACTTC.

This chain uses TRBV12-3 or TRBV12-4 with TRBJ1-1; D might be TRBD1 (5 bases). V lost 5 bases to trimming and J lost 4 bases, with 14 bases between them. The CDR3 length is 14 residues. The CDR3 nucleotides are TGTGCCAGCAGTGCTACCGGGGGGGTCACTGAAGCTTTCTTT. Translation: CASSATGGVTEAFF.